This T cell receptor (beta chain) was identified during a study of blood T cell repertoires in COVID-19. Overall study: Acute and convalescent COVID-19 specimens originated in the United States, Italy and Spain. The cDNA or gDNA used as material had been derived from T cells, B-cell-depleted T cells, or PBMCs.

Libraries were prepared by immunoSEQ multiplex PCR; TCRdb keeps only in-frame clonotypes and omits some of them. Here the sample spans more than 70,000 clones, roughly three quarters being singletons. V shed 5 bases and J shed 3 bases, with 20 bases lying between them. This CDR3 is built from 16 residues. Per the germline V gene, CDR1 is LGHNA and CDR2 is YNFKEQ. Sample: peripheral blood. The clonotype was recovered from a human donor in a cohort sampled during active COVID-19. This rearrangement joins TRBV4-2 to TRBJ2-7; possible D gene TRBD2, 6 bases. The CDR3 protein is CASSLQKGTGSYEQYF. In DNA, the CDR3 is TGTGCCAGCAGCTTACAAAAGGGGACCGGGAGCTACGAGCAGTACTTC.